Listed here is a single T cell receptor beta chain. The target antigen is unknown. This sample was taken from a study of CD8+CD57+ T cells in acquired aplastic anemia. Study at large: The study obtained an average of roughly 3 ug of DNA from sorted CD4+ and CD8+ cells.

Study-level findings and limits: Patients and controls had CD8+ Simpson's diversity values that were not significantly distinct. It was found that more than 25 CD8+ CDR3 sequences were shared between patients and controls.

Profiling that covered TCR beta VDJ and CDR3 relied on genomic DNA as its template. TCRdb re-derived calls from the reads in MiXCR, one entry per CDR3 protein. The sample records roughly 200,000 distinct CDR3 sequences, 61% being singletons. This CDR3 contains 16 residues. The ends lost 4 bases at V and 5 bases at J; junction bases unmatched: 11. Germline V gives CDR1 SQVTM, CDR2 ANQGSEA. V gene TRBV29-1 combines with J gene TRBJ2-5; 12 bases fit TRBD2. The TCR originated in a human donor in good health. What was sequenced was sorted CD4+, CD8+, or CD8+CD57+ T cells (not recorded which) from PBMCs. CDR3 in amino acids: CSVADGLAGHGETQYF. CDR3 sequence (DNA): TGCAGCGTTGCGGATGGACTAGCGGGACATGGGGAGACCCAGTACTTC.